These 13 T cell receptor beta chains were all obtained from the same sample, sequenced in a study of blood T cells in healthy people across ages. A second PCR of 7 to 11 cycles used a sample-barcoded 5' primer and a J-beta primer mix. One entry per CDR3 protein, called by TCRdb with MiXCR from the 5' RACE reads. Of hundreds of thousands of distinct CDR3 sequences listed, approximately 44% are singletons. The sample taken for sequencing was blood. The receptors come from a man aged 55-75 years in good health.

This clonotype was detected a few times. The CDR3 DNA follows: TGTGCCAGCAGCCTTGTGGGGGGTAACTCACCCCTCCACTTT. This encodes CASSLVGGNSPLHF. The chain links TRBV14 to TRBJ1-6, with a tentative D call TRBD1 (5 bases). The CDR3 has 14 amino acids. V dropped 4 bases and J dropped 10 bases, with 14 bases sitting between them. CDR1 is SGHDN and CDR2 is FVKESK in the germline V gene.

The chain has TRBV12-5 and TRBJ2-1; D perhaps matches TRBD2 (7 bases). CDR3 size: 13 residues. Germline V gene data show CDR1 as LGHNT and CDR2 as FRNRAP. With 7 bases removed from V and 4 bases from J, the gap between germline ends came to 11 bases. The CDR3 DNA sequence: TGTGCTAGTGAGGGGGGGAAATACAATGAGCAGTTCTTC. Translated, it gives CASEGGKYNEQFF. The whole variable domain, remainder taken from reference TRBV12-5 and TRBJ2-1, is DARVTQTPRHKVTEMGQEVTMRCQPILGHNTVFWYRQTMMQGLELLAYFRNRAPLDDSGMPKDRFSAEMPDATLATLKIQPSEPRDSAVYFCASEGGKYNEQFFGPGTRLTVL.

The rearrangement joins TRBV5-1 to TRBJ2-5; 7 bases are a match to TRBD2. The CDR3 consists of 16 residues. Germline trimming cut 1 base from V and 1 base from J; bases unmatched to any gene: 7. Looked up from germline, CDR1 is SGHRS and CDR2 is YFSETQ. The CDR3 spells CASSLNPAGTQETQYF. In nucleotides, the CDR3 is TGCGCCAGCAGCTTGAATCCAGCGGGGACCCAAGAGACCCAGTACTTC.

About this clonotype itself: Being one base from a much bigger clone, this may be a read error. V usage is TRBV25-1 and J usage is TRBJ2-5, with D perhaps TRBD1 or TRBD2 (5 bases each). The V end was cut by 2 bases, the J end by 5 bases, with 12 bases between. The length of the CDR3 is 14 residues. Germline CDR1 MGHDK, CDR2 SYGVNS. This CDR3 is CASSEGRGAETQYF. In DNA form, the CDR3 reads TGTGCCAGCAGTGAAGGGCGAGGGGCGGAGACCCAGTACTTC.

This clonotype was observed a handful of times. This chain uses TRBV7-2 with TRBJ2-7; tentatively, D is TRBD1 or TRBD2 (5 bases each). Germline CDR1 reads SGHTA; CDR2 reads FQGNSA. Trimming took 7 bases from V and 0 from J, leaving 10 bases between them. This CDR3 region has 13 residues. The CDR3 spells CASTRGVSYEQYF. The CDR3 DNA follows: TGTGCCAGCACCCGAGGGGTCTCCTACGAGCAGTACTTC.

V usage is TRBV7-9 and J usage is TRBJ2-6, with D tentatively TRBD2 (6 bases). V lost 5 bases to trimming and J lost 4 bases, with 15 bases between them. Germline V gene lookup returns CDR1 SEHNR and CDR2 FQNEAQ (reference sequence). This CDR3 spans 16 amino acids. In nucleotides, the CDR3 is TGTGCCAGCAGCGATAGTGGGGGGTGGGGGGCCAACGTCCTGACTTTC. Its translation: CASSDSGGWGANVLTF.

In DNA, the CDR3 is TGCGCCAGCAGCTTGGGTGGGTTGGATAATTCACCCCTCCACTTT. Its protein is CASSLGGLDNSPLHF. The rearrangement uses TRBV5-1 and TRBJ1-6; D remains unclear. Germline V gives CDR1 SGHRS, CDR2 YFSETQ. This CDR3 has 15 residues. Between the trimmed V and J ends, which lost 0 bases and 5 bases, there was a span of 9 bases.

This clonotype has just one count. This chain connects TRBV9 to TRBJ1-1, with D maybe TRBD1 (5 bases). Between the trimmed V and J ends, which lost 5 bases and 6 bases, there was a span of 14 bases. CDR1 SGDLS and CDR2 YYNGEE come from the germline V gene. The CDR3 sequence is 13 residues long. CDR3 sequence (DNA): TGTGCCAGCAGAGCAGGGACCTACCCTGAAGCTTTCTTT. Protein product: CASRAGTYPEAFF.

Details on this clonotype: The junction does not match germline at one end; this may be a read error. This chain links TRBV9 with TRBJ2-1; 8 bases line up with TRBD2. The CDR3 totals 13 residues. Germline CDR1 is SGDLS and CDR2 is YYNGEE. The CDR3 region has the DNA TGTGTCAGCAGCAGCCCCGGGGGGGGTGAGCAGTTCTTC. It translates to CVSSSPGGGEQFF.

This clonotype was detected a few times. The chain employs TRBV6-2 or TRBV6-3 and TRBJ1-5; 7 nucleotides match TRBD1. The trim removed 2 bases at V and 2 bases at J, leaving 9 bases unmatched. The CDR3 extends over 17 amino acids. The V gene's germline CDR1 is MNHEY and CDR2 SVGEGT. CDR3 bases: TGTGCCAGCAGTTACGATTCGTACAGGGGTGGCAATCAGCCCCAGCATTTT. Translating it yields CASSYDSYRGGNQPQHF.

The chain uses TRBV20-1 and TRBJ2-1; D ambiguous. Deletions cut 5 bases from V and 8 bases from J, with 16 bases between. CDR3 length equals 13 residues. Per germline, CDR1 DFQATT and CDR2 SNEGSKA (reference sequence). This CDR3 is CSAPDPRGDEQFF. In DNA form, the CDR3 reads TGCAGTGCTCCGGACCCTAGAGGCGATGAGCAGTTCTTC.

A few counts support this clonotype. This rearrangement joins TRBV12-3 or TRBV12-4 to TRBJ2-1, with TRBD2 identical over 9 bases. J gave up 6 bases and V 3 bases, and 3 bases lay outside the gene matches. The CDR3 consists of 14 residues. The CDR3 is CASSLASGTNEQFF. Here the CDR3 DNA reads TGTGCCAGCAGTTTGGCTAGCGGGACCAATGAGCAGTTCTTC.

This clonotype occurred a few times. This rearrangement joins TRBV12-3 or TRBV12-4 to TRBJ2-2, with D perhaps matching TRBD1 (6 bases). Trimming took 7 bases from V and 9 from J, leaving 21 bases between them. The CDR3 sequence is 15 residues long. CDR3 residues: CASTTQGSGVRELFF. The CDR3 nucleotides are TGTGCCAGCACTACCCAGGGGAGTGGGGTCCGGGAGCTGTTTTTT.